One sample yielded the 25 T cell receptor beta chains listed below, sequenced in a study of blood T cell repertoires in COVID-19. Method: immunoSEQ multiplex PCR; TCRdb's copy keeps in-frame clones and lacks some. The sample lists more than 100,000 clones, roughly 87% occurring once. The sample consisted of peripheral blood. The receptor set was obtained from a man older than 75 with acute or convalescent COVID-19.

The V gene is TRBV5-1, the J gene TRBJ2-7, with D tentatively TRBD1 (5 bases). The CDR3 is 16 residues long. CDR1 is SGHRS and CDR2 is YFSETQ in the germline V gene. V shed 0 bases and J shed 0 bases, with 13 bases lying between them. The CDR3 region has the DNA TGCGCCAGCAGCTTGGTTGGGTCACAGGTCTCCTACGAGCAGTACTTC. Its translation: CASSLVGSQVSYEQYF.

CDR3 amino acids: CAISERQGNTGELFF. CDR3 in DNA: TGTGCCATCAGTGAGAGGCAGGGGAACACCGGGGAGCTGTTTTTT. V gene TRBV10-3 combines with J gene TRBJ2-2, with D possibly being TRBD1 (5 bases). V was trimmed by 2 bases and J by 1 base, leaving 8 bases between them. The CDR3 length is 15 residues. The germline gives CDR1 ENHRY, CDR2 SYGVKD.

This clone was detected once. CDR3 sequence reads: CASSEHFHRDRLSTDTQYF. CDR3 DNA: TGTGCCAGCAGTGAACATTTCCACCGGGACAGGCTAAGCACAGATACGCAGTATTTT. This sequence joins TRBV6-4 and TRBJ2-3; TRBD1 agrees at 8 bases. The CDR3 runs 19 residues. Looked up from germline, CDR1 is MRHNA and CDR2 is SNTAGT. J gave up 0 bases and V 3 bases, and 14 bases lay outside the gene matches.

The chain recombines TRBV3-1 (or the pseudogene TRBV3-2) with TRBJ1-6; maybe TRBD1 (5 bases). Germline V CDR1 and CDR2: LGHDT, YNNKEL (reference sequence). Trimming left V 5 bases short and J 6 bases short, with 14 bases between. This CDR3 has 15 amino acids. The CDR3 sequence: CASSSVRVANSPLHF. The CDR3, as DNA: TGTGCCAGCAGCTCCGTCAGGGTCGCTAATTCACCCCTCCACTTT.

V and J are TRBV14 and TRBJ1-6, with D tentatively TRBD1 (6 bases). This CDR3 is built from 16 residues. The germline V gene has CDR1 SGHDN and CDR2 FVKESK. The germline V and J ends were trimmed by 4 bases and 6 bases, with 16 bases remaining between them. The CDR3 coding sequence is TGTGCCAGCAGCCCCGGACAGAGTCGGATTAATTCACCCCTCCACTTT. It encodes CASSPGQSRINSPLHF.

The chain uses TRBV28 and TRBJ1-4; TRBD1 matches 8 bases. This CDR3 spans 14 amino acids. The V gene end was trimmed by 1 base and the J gene end by 13 bases; junction bases not matched to a gene: 8. Germline CDR1 reads MDHEN; CDR2 reads SYDVKM. The CDR3 loop reads CASSLSRDRFGLFF. The CDR3 DNA follows: TGTGCCAGCAGTTTATCCCGGGACAGGTTTGGACTGTTTTTT.

The CDR3 region has the DNA TGTGCCAGCAGTCGCCAGGGGCATAGCAATCAGCCCCAGCATTTT. This translates into CASSRQGHSNQPQHF. V and J are TRBV6-2 or TRBV6-3 and TRBJ1-5; tentatively, D is TRBD1 (6 bases). Trimming pared 5 bases from V and 0 bases from J, leaving 11 bases between. CDR3 size: 15 residues. Germline V gene data show CDR1 as MNHEY and CDR2 as SVGEGT.

This chain uses TRBV19 with TRBJ1-5; 8 positions match TRBD1. CDR1 LNHDA and CDR2 SQIVND come from the germline V gene (reference sequence). This CDR3 contains 16 residues. After removal of 4 bases from V and 2 bases from J, the junction contained 7 bases not matched to a gene. The CDR3 reads CASSKRTGFRNQPQHF. The CDR3 DNA reads as TGTGCCAGTAGTAAAAGGACAGGGTTCCGCAATCAGCCCCAGCATTTT.

Only one count was recorded for this clone. This chain uses TRBV5-5 with TRBJ2-1; tentatively, D is TRBD2 (5 bases). This CDR3 has 15 amino acids. The germline V gene has CDR1 SGHKS and CDR2 YYEKEE (reference sequence). With 0 bases removed from V and 3 bases from J, the gap between germline ends came to 10 bases. CDR3 loop: CASSLERGDYNEQFF. DNA for the CDR3: TGTGCCAGCAGCTTGGAACGGGGTGACTACAATGAGCAGTTCTTC.

V and J are TRBV5-1 and TRBJ2-7; D perhaps matches TRBD2 (6 bases). Germline V gene data show CDR1 as SGHRS and CDR2 as YFSETQ. Trimming took off 4 bases at V and 5 bases at J, with 13 bases between the two ends. The CDR3 extends over 13 amino acids. The CDR3: CASSPGLGNEQYF. CDR3 nucleotide sequence: TGCGCCAGCAGCCCGGGACTCGGGAACGAGCAGTACTTC.

The CDR3 coding sequence is TGTGCCAGCAGCTTAAGTCTAACGGTGAACACTGAAGCTTTCTTT. It yields the protein CASSLSLTVNTEAFF. This rearrangement joins TRBV11-2 to TRBJ1-1; D not resolved. V lost 2 bases, J lost 0 bases, and 10 bases lay in between. The germline V gene encodes CDR1 SGHAT and CDR2 FQNNGV. CDR3 length equals 15 residues. The full variable domain, with the rest looked up from reference TRBV11-2 and TRBJ1-1, is EAGVAQSPRYKIIEKRQSVAFWCNPISGHATLYWYQQILGQGPKLLIQFQNNGVVDDSQLPKDRFSAERLKGVDSTLKIQPAKLEDSAVYLCASSLSLTVNTEAFFGQGTRLTVV.

The CDR3 reads CASSMGTTNYGYTF. The CDR3 DNA reads TGTGCCAGTAGTATGGGGACAACTAACTATGGCTACACCTTC. The chain links TRBV19 to TRBJ1-2; D possibly corresponds to TRBD1 (6 bases). V lost 3 bases to trimming and J lost 0 bases, with 8 bases between them. This CDR3 contains 14 residues. CDR1 LNHDA and CDR2 SQIVND come from the germline V gene (reference sequence).

This clone was seen a few times. V is TRBV27 and J is TRBJ2-7; D not resolved. V lost 6 bases to trimming and J lost 0 bases, with 6 bases between them. The germline CDR1 and CDR2 sequences are MNHEY and SMNVEV (reference sequence). This CDR3 spans 12 amino acids. The CDR3 here is CASSPISYEQYF. DNA of the CDR3: TGTGCCAGCAGCCCAATCTCCTACGAGCAGTACTTC.

This rearrangement joins TRBV30 to TRBJ2-1; D might be TRBD1 (5 bases). The germline gives CDR1 GTSNPN, CDR2 SVGIG (reference sequence). Deletions cut 5 bases from V and 8 bases from J, with 10 bases between. The CDR3 sequence is 11 residues long. The CDR3 nucleotides read TGTGCCTGGGCTGGGGCCGATGAGCAGTTCTTC. As protein: CAWAGADEQFF.

The chain is built from TRBV2 and TRBJ2-4; 9 bases align to TRBD2. The germline V gene has CDR1 SNHLY and CDR2 FYNNEI. The CDR3 has 14 amino acids. V lost 4 bases, J lost 8 bases, and 6 bases stayed unmatched. CDR3 sequence: CASSVRGGPDIQYF. The CDR3 DNA reads TGTGCCAGCAGTGTGCGGGGGGGCCCAGACATTCAGTACTTC.

The rearrangement joins TRBV5-8 to TRBJ1-2; D is possibly TRBD1 (5 bases). The CDR3 extends over 17 amino acids. Trimming shortened V by 1 base and J by 4 bases, and 20 bases separated the two germline ends. The V gene's germline CDR1 is SGHTS and CDR2 YDEGEE. Written as DNA, the CDR3 is TGTGCCAGCAGCTTGTCGTTTGCCGCGGGGCGAGGCTATGGCTACACCTTC. Amino acids: CASSLSFAAGRGYGYTF.

The rearrangement uses TRBV3-1 (or the pseudogene TRBV3-2) and TRBJ1-2, with 8 positions matching TRBD1. Germline V gene data show CDR1 as LGHDT and CDR2 as YNNKEL (reference sequence). There are 11 residues in the CDR3. J was trimmed by 14 bases and V by 4 bases; bases with no gene match: 6. In DNA form, the CDR3 reads TGTGCCAGCAGCCTAGGACAGGGTGAGACCTTC. Translating gives CASSLGQGETF.

V usage is TRBV3-1 (or the pseudogene TRBV3-2) and J usage is TRBJ1-1; 8 positions match TRBD1. CDR1 and CDR2 from the germline V gene are LGHDT and YNNKEL (reference sequence). The length of the CDR3 is 14 residues. V lost 1 base and J lost 8; bases outside the gene matches: 6. The DNA of the CDR3 is TGTGCCAGCAGCCAAGCGCCGGACAGGGCGGAAGCTTTCTTT. It specifies CASSQAPDRAEAFF.

The chain joins TRBV7-3 to TRBJ2-1; 8 bases fit TRBD2. Germline lookup yields CDR1 SGHTA and CDR2 FQGTGA. The CDR3 length is 16 residues. The V segment lost 5 bases and the J segment 0 bases; nucleotides outside the gene matches: 6. This chain's CDR3 is CASSVSGGGSYNEQFF. The CDR3 region has the DNA TGTGCCAGCAGCGTAAGCGGGGGAGGCTCCTACAATGAGCAGTTCTTC. Using reference TRBV7-3 and TRBJ2-1 for the parts outside the CDR3, the full variable domain is GAGVSQTPSNKVTEKGKYVELRCDPISGHTALYWYRQSLGQGPEFLIYFQGTGAADDSGLPNDRFFAVRPEGSVSTLKIQRTERGDSAVYLCASSVSGGGSYNEQFFGPGTRLTVL.

This sequence joins TRBV5-1 and TRBJ1-4, with D unresolved. CDR1 SGHRS and CDR2 YFSETQ come from the germline V gene. The CDR3 consists of 15 residues. Deletions cut 0 bases from V and 3 bases from J, with 9 bases between. CDR3 in amino acids: CASSLDGVSNEKLFF. The CDR3 coding sequence is TGCGCCAGCAGCTTGGACGGGGTCTCTAATGAAAAACTGTTTTTT.

This clone has just a few counts. The rearrangement joins TRBV28 to TRBJ1-2; 7 nucleotides match TRBD1. This CDR3 spans 14 amino acids. Looked up from germline, CDR1 is MDHEN and CDR2 is SYDVKM. J was trimmed by 4 bases and V by 5 bases; bases with no gene match: 7. The CDR3 here is CASSPGQRFYGYTF. The CDR3 nucleotides are TGTGCCAGCAGTCCGGGACAGCGTTTCTATGGCTACACCTTC.

The chain employs TRBV24-1 and TRBJ2-1; 8 bases agree with TRBD2. Germline values: CDR1 KGHDR, CDR2 SFDVKD. This CDR3 has 14 residues. V lost 5 bases and J lost 4; bases outside the gene matches: 3. CDR3 residues: CATSGLAGYNEQFF. Here the CDR3 DNA reads TGTGCCACCAGTGGATTAGCGGGGTACAATGAGCAGTTCTTC.

This clone was recorded once. The rearrangement joins TRBV7-6 to TRBJ2-5, with D unresolved. CDR1 and CDR2 (germline): SGHVS, FNYEAQ. Trimming removed 1 base at V and 1 base at J, with 7 bases between. CDR3 length equals 14 residues. CDR3 sequence: CASSLGSTQETQYF. The CDR3 DNA follows: TGTGCCAGCAGCTTAGGATCTACCCAAGAGACCCAGTACTTC.

This chain connects TRBV3-1 (or the pseudogene TRBV3-2) to TRBJ1-2; no definite D call. V was trimmed by 5 bases and J by 6 bases, leaving 13 bases between them. CDR3 length: 13 amino acids. CDR1 and CDR2 (germline): LGHDT, YNNKEL (reference sequence). The CDR3 DNA follows: TGTGCCAGCAGCGATAATGACGGGAATGGCTACACCTTC. It codes for CASSDNDGNGYTF.

The rearrangement joins TRBV7-8 to TRBJ2-7, with a weak D call TRBD1 (5 bases). CDR1 is SGHVS, CDR2 FQNEAQ, per germline. The CDR3 is made up of 15 amino acids. The V end lost 2 bases, the J end lost 4 bases, and 15 bases lay between the germline ends. As DNA, the CDR3 is TGTGCCAGCAGCTTACCAGGGAAAGGCTTGTACGAGCAGTACTTC. Protein product: CASSLPGKGLYEQYF. Using reference TRBV7-8 and TRBJ2-7 for the parts outside the CDR3, the full variable domain is GAGVSQSPRYKVAKRGQDVALRCDPISGHVSLFWYQQALGQGPEFLTYFQNEAQLDKSGLPSDRFFAERPEGSVSTLKIQRTQQEDSAVYLCASSLPGKGLYEQYFGPGTRLTVT.